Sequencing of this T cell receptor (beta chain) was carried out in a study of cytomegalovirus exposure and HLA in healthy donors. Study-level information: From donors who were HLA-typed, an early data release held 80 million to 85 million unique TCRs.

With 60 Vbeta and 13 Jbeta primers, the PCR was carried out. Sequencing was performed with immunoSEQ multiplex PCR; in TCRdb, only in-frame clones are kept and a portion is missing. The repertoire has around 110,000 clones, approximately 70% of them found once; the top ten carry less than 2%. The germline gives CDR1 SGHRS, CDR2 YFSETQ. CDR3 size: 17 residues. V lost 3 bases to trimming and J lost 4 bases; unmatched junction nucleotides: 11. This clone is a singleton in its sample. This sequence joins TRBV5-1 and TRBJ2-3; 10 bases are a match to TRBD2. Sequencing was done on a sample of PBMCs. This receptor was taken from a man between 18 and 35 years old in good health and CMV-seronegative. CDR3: CASSYRWGSGRADTQYF. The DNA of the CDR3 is TGCGCCAGCAGCTACCGCTGGGGAAGCGGGAGGGCAGATACGCAGTATTTT.